Sequencing of this T cell receptor (beta chain) was carried out in a study of vaccination effects on CD4 cells after COVID-19. Across the whole study: The study sampled a few convalescent patients both early and late after vaccination. Post-vaccine specimens arrived a median 72 days past the second dose.

Before sequencing took place, the ViraFEST assay used viral peptide pools to expand antigen-specific CD4+ T cells. Isolation of CD4+ T cells took place after about 10 days of culture. Confirmation by PCR established that the person had SARS-CoV-2 infection between March and December 2020. Each participant received a vaccine that was either BNT162b2 or mRNA-1273, given as two doses. Some clones are missing from TCRdb's copy, which holds only in-frame ones; the method was immunoSEQ multiplex PCR. The sample has 14,000 or so clones, over 65% seen once. Worth noting for this clone: Antigen: not known.

V gave up 4 bases and J gave up 7 bases; unmatched junction bases: 5. The CDR3 runs 13 residues. Study-level findings and limits: Spike-reactive clones detected post-vaccine in convalescents consisted mainly of new vaccine-induced clones. Clonal contraction was marked in infection- and vaccine-induced clones late after vaccination.

The sample in question was CD4+ T cells from PBMCs cultured with HCoV-NL63 spike peptides, obtained after COVID-19 vaccination. This receptor was taken from a human donor who had a prior SARS-CoV-2 infection. This chain links TRBV12-3 or TRBV12-4 with TRBJ1-2, with 8 bases lining up with TRBD1. The CDR3 spells CASSSRTGSGYTF. In DNA, the CDR3 is TGTGCCAGCAGTTCTCGGACAGGGAGTGGCTACACCTTC.